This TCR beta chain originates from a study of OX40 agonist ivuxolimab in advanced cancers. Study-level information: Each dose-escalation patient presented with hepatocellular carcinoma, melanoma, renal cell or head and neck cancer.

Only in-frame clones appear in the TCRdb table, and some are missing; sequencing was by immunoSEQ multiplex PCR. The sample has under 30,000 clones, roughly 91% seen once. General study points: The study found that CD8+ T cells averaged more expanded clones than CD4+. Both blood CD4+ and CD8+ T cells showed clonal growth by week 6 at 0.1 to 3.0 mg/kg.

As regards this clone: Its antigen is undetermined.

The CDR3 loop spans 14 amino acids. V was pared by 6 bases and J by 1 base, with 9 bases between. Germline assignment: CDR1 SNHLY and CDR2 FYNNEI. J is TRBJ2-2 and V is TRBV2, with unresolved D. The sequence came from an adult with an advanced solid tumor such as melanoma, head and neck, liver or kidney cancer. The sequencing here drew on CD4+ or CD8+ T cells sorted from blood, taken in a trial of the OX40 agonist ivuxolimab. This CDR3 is CASRLAQNTGELFF. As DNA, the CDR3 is TGTGCCAGCAGATTGGCCCAGAACACCGGGGAGCTGTTTTTT.